A single sample gave rise to the 23 T cell receptor beta chains below, sequenced in a study of CD8 T cells in ankylosing spondylitis. TCRdb re-called the 5' RACE reads through MiXCR, storing one row per CDR3 protein. The data hold about 240,000 distinct CDR3 sequences, with roughly a tenth observed a single time. Input material: blood, either unsorted or a sorted T cell fraction (not recorded which). Source of these receptors: a male donor with ankylosing spondylitis or in good health (not recorded which).

This clonotype occurred many times. The rearrangement uses TRBV12-3 or TRBV12-4 and TRBJ1-4; D perhaps matches TRBD1 (5 bases). The germline V and J ends were trimmed by 7 bases and 6 bases, with 12 bases remaining between them. CDR3 size: 13 residues. The CDR3 sequence: CASTGGGDEKLFF. CDR3 coding DNA: TGTGCCAGCACCGGCGGAGGGGATGAAAAACTGTTTTTT.

This clonotype has a handful of counts. The chain joins TRBV14 to TRBJ2-2; 10 nucleotides match TRBD2. V was clipped by 6 bases and J by 1 base; unmatched bases: 2. Germline values: CDR1 SGHDN, CDR2 FVKESK. The CDR3 runs to 15 residues. CDR3 residues: CASSWTSGNTGELFF. CDR3 DNA sequence: TGTGCCAGCAGTTGGACTAGCGGGAACACCGGGGAGCTGTTTTTT.

This clonotype showed up just a few times. V is TRBV15 and J is TRBJ1-2, with TRBD1 as a possible D gene (6 bases). V was shortened by 0 bases and J by 2 bases, with 10 bases between the two germline ends. Germline V gene lookup returns CDR1 LNHNV and CDR2 YYDKDF (reference sequence). The CDR3 runs 15 residues. CDR3 DNA: TGTGCCACCAGCAGAGATTCAGGGGCAAACTATGGCTACACCTTC. It translates to CATSRDSGANYGYTF.

This chain links TRBV10-1 with TRBJ2-3; 7 nucleotides line up with TRBD2. The CDR3 has 16 amino acids. J was trimmed by 1 base and V by 1 base; bases with no gene match: 5. CDR1 is WNHNN, CDR2 SYGVQD, per germline (reference sequence). The CDR3 DNA sequence: TGCGCCAGCAGTGAGTTTAAGCGGGGAGGCACAGATACGCAGTATTTT. The encoded protein is CASSEFKRGGTDTQYF.

This clonotype occurred a few times. The chain has TRBV20-1 and TRBJ2-7, with 11 positions matching TRBD2. CDR3 length equals 15 residues. Germline CDR1 is DFQATT and CDR2 is SNEGSKA (reference sequence). Germline trimming cut 0 bases from V and 2 bases from J; bases unmatched to any gene: 3. The CDR3 nucleotides are TGCAGTGCTAGAGAGACTAGCGGGGCCCCCTACGAGCAGTACTTC. Encoded protein: CSARETSGAPYEQYF.

This clonotype was detected many times. The CDR3 DNA reads TGTGCCAGCAGCCCCGGGACAGCCGATGGCTACACCTTC. It is translated as CASSPGTADGYTF. This chain joins TRBV6-1 and TRBJ1-2; 7 bases are a match to TRBD1. There are 13 residues in the CDR3. The ends lost 6 bases at V and 6 bases at J; junction bases unmatched: 7. The germline CDR1 and CDR2 sequences are MNHNS and SASEGT.

This clonotype was detected many times. The CDR3 DNA reads TGTGCCAGCGGCCGCGGGGGTACCTACAATGAGCAGTTCTTC. As protein: CASGRGGTYNEQFF. This chain connects TRBV9 to TRBJ2-1; 7 bases match TRBD2. The V segment lost 7 bases and the J segment 2 bases; nucleotides outside the gene matches: 6. Germline lookup yields CDR1 SGDLS and CDR2 YYNGEE. This CDR3 is built from 14 residues. The complete variable domain, with remaining parts taken from reference TRBV9 and TRBJ2-1, reads DSGVTQTPKHLITATGQRVTLRCSPRSGDLSVYWYQQSLDQGLQFLIQYYNGEERAKGNILERFSAQQFPDLHSELNLSSLELGDSALYFCASGRGGTYNEQFFGPGTRLTVL.

The sample holds many counts of this clonotype. The V gene is TRBV7-9, the J gene TRBJ2-1; D is undetermined. There are 15 residues in the CDR3. Trimming stripped 1 base from V and 7 bases from J, with 14 bases between. CDR1 is SEHNR and CDR2 is FQNEAQ in the germline V gene (reference sequence). This chain's CDR3 is CASSLEKSLRNEQFF. The CDR3 DNA reads as TGTGCCAGCAGCTTAGAGAAGTCCCTTCGGAATGAGCAGTTCTTC.

This clonotype appeared many times. This chain joins TRBV12-3 or TRBV12-4 and TRBJ2-2, with D perhaps matching TRBD2 (6 bases). Trimming left V 8 bases short and J 6 bases short, with 10 bases between. CDR3 length equals 12 residues. The CDR3 loop is CASGGLAGELFF. CDR3 bases: TGTGCCAGCGGAGGGTTGGCCGGGGAGCTGTTTTTT.

This clonotype was seen ten or more times. This chain links TRBV4-2 with TRBJ2-3; 9 bases are a match to TRBD2. From germline, CDR1 is LGHNA and CDR2 YNFKEQ. The V gene end was trimmed by 0 bases and the J gene end by 4 bases; junction bases not matched to a gene: 5. There are 16 residues in the CDR3. CDR3 bases: TGTGCCAGCAGCCAAGATGGTAGCGGGGGCCCAGATACGCAGTATTTT. The encoded protein is CASSQDGSGGPDTQYF.

Many counts were recorded for this clonotype. The chain is built from TRBV20-1 and TRBJ2-1; 9 bases fit TRBD2. The CDR3 is made up of 13 amino acids. Losses at the gene ends were 2 bases for V and 5 bases for J; bases not matched to a gene: 1. Germline assignment: CDR1 DFQATT and CDR2 SNEGSKA (reference sequence). The CDR3 bases are TGCAGTGCTAGAAGCGGGGGGAACAATGAGCAGTTCTTC. It encodes CSARSGGNNEQFF.

This clonotype was counted a few times. J is TRBJ1-1 and V is TRBV4-1, with unresolved D. The CDR3 covers 17 residues. Germline V gene data show CDR1 as MGHRA and CDR2 as YSYEKL. Trimming removed 5 bases from V and 0 bases from J, with 19 bases in between. CDR3 amino acids: CASSTRDSGSMNTEAFF. In DNA, the CDR3 is TGCGCCAGCAGCACCCGGGATTCGGGGTCAATGAACACTGAAGCTTTCTTT.

This clonotype has ten or more counts. The genes are TRBV12-3 or TRBV12-4 and TRBJ2-3; D is unresolved. This CDR3 has 14 residues. Between the trimmed V and J ends, which lost 5 bases and 0 bases, there was a span of 9 bases. CDR3 in DNA: TGTGCCAGCAGTCAACAGATTAGCACAGATACGCAGTATTTT. This encodes CASSQQISTDTQYF.

Many counts were recorded for this clonotype. CDR3 bases: TGCAGTGCTCCCCTGGGAGCGGGGGGGACCGGAGAGACCCAGTACTTC. As protein: CSAPLGAGGTGETQYF. This rearrangement joins TRBV20-1 to TRBJ2-5, with TRBD2 matching over 10 bases. The V gene end was trimmed by 5 bases and the J gene end by 4 bases; junction bases not matched to a gene: 13. Germline V gene sequence: CDR1 DFQATT, CDR2 SNEGSKA (reference sequence). The CDR3 is 16 amino acids.

This clonotype was detected ten times or more. The chain uses TRBV25-1 and TRBJ1-4; D gene ambiguous. The CDR3 covers 10 residues. Trimming left V 4 bases short and J 7 bases short, with 1 base between. Germline loops: CDR1 MGHDK, CDR2 SYGVNS. CDR3 nucleotides: TGTGCCAGCAGTGGTGAAAAACTGTTTTTT. Its translation is CASSGEKLFF.

This clonotype was observed many times. The chain is built from TRBV7-2 and TRBJ2-1; the match to TRBD2 covers 10 bases. CDR1 and CDR2 (germline): SGHTA, FQGNSA. The CDR3 covers 16 residues. V lost 4 bases and J lost 4; bases outside the gene matches: 7. The CDR3 spells CASSSRPSGGYNEQFF. Here the CDR3 DNA reads TGTGCCAGCAGCTCTAGGCCTAGCGGGGGTTACAATGAGCAGTTCTTC.

Comments on this clonotype: This may come from a read error, since a much larger clone is one base off. The chain is built from TRBV5-6 and TRBJ1-3; perhaps TRBD1 as D (5 bases). Germline values: CDR1 SGHDT, CDR2 YYEEEE. The CDR3 extends over 16 amino acids. The DNA of the CDR3 is TGTGCCAGCAGCTTTAACAGGATCGACTCTGGAACCACCATATATTTT. Encoded protein: CASSFNRIDSGTTIYF.

This clonotype was seen ten or more times. The chain links TRBV19 to TRBJ2-1, with a possible D match to TRBD2 (5 bases). Trimming took off 0 bases at V and 5 bases at J, with 11 bases between the two ends. Per the germline V gene, CDR1 is LNHDA and CDR2 is SQIVND (reference sequence). The CDR3 runs 15 residues. The DNA for the CDR3 is TGTGCCAGTAGTATAGACACGGGAACTAACAATGAGCAGTTCTTC. The encoded protein is CASSIDTGTNNEQFF.

Worth noting for this clonotype: At one of its ends the junction is not consistent with the germline gene, which may arise from a read error. The chain employs TRBV11-2 and TRBJ2-5; 7 bases agree with TRBD1. The CDR3 is made up of 15 amino acids. Germline assignment: CDR1 SGHAT and CDR2 FQNNGV. The CDR3 DNA is TGTGCCAGCGGCTTGACAGGGACGGCGGAAGAGACCCAGTACTTC. Translated: CASGLTGTAEETQYF.

This clonotype was seen at least ten times. The J gene is TRBJ2-7, the V gene TRBV7-2, with D possibly matching TRBD1 (5 bases). CDR3 length: 13 residues. V was shortened by 7 bases and J by 6 bases, with 16 bases between the two germline ends. Germline lookup yields CDR1 SGHTA and CDR2 FQGNSA. The chain's CDR3 is CASTYQGSVEQYF. The DNA for the CDR3 is TGTGCCAGCACCTATCAGGGATCGGTCGAGCAGTACTTC.

This clonotype was seen many times. V gene TRBV5-1 combines with J gene TRBJ1-2; no firm D call. The CDR3 length is 12 residues. V shed 3 bases and J shed 8 bases, with 11 bases lying between them. Looked up from germline, CDR1 is SGHRS and CDR2 is YFSETQ. CDR3 region: CASSSGVIGYTF. CDR3 bases: TGCGCCAGCAGCTCGGGTGTCATCGGCTACACCTTC.

This clonotype was detected a few times. The chain carries TRBV7-2 and TRBJ2-3, with TRBD2 as a possible D gene (5 bases). The germline V gene has CDR1 SGHTA and CDR2 FQGNSA. This CDR3 is built from 13 residues. The V end was cut by 5 bases, the J end by 8 bases, with 14 bases between. As DNA, the CDR3 is TGTGCCAGCAGCCAACTAGTTCTCATTACGCAGTATTTT. This gives the protein CASSQLVLITQYF. Full variable domain (remainder filled in from reference TRBV7-2 and TRBJ2-3): GAGVSQSPSNKVTEKGKDVELRCDPISGHTALYWYRQSLGQGLEFLIYFQGNSAPDKSGLPSDRFSAERTGGSVSTLTIQRTQQEDSAVYLCASSQLVLITQYFGPGTRLTVL.

This clonotype was counted ten times or more. The J gene is TRBJ2-7, the V gene TRBV3-1; TRBD1 matches at 12 bases. Looked up from germline, CDR1 is LGHDT and CDR2 is YNNKEL (reference sequence). The CDR3 has 16 residues. V shed 1 base, J shed 4 bases, and the junction held 5 bases outside the gene matches. The CDR3 sequence: CASSQGSGQGAYEQYF. The CDR3 nucleotides read TGTGCCAGCAGCCAAGGATCGGGACAGGGGGCATACGAGCAGTACTTC.